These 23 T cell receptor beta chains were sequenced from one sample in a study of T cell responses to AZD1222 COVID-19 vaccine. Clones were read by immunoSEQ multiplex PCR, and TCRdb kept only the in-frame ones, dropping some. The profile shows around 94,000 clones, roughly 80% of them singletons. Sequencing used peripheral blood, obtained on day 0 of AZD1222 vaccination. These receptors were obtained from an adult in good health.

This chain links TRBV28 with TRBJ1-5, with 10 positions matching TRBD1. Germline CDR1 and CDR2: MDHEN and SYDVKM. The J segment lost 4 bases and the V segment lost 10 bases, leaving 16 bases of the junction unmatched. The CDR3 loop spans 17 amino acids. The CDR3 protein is CATSRDRGLSGNQPQHF. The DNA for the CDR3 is TGTGCCACCTCCCGAGACAGGGGGCTATCGGGGAATCAGCCCCAGCATTTT.

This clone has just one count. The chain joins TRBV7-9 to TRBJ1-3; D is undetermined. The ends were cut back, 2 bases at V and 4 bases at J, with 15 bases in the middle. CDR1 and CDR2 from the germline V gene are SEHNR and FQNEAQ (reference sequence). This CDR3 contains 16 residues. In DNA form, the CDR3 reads TGTGCCAGCAGCTTAAACGCGCCCACAGTAGGAAACACCATATATTTT. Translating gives CASSLNAPTVGNTIYF.

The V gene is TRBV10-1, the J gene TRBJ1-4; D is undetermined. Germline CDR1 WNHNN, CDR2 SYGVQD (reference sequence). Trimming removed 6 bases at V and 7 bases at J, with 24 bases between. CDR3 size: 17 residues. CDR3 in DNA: TGCGCCAGCAGCCCAACGAGAAGACAAAAAGGAGGTGAAAAACTGTTTTTT. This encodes CASSPTRRQKGGEKLFF.

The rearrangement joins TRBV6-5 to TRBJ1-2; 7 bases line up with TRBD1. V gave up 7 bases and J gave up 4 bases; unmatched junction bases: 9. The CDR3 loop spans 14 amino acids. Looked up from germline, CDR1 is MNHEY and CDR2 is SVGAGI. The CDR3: CASTTPTGSYGYTF. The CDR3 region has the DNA TGTGCCAGCACCACTCCGACAGGGAGCTATGGCTACACCTTC.

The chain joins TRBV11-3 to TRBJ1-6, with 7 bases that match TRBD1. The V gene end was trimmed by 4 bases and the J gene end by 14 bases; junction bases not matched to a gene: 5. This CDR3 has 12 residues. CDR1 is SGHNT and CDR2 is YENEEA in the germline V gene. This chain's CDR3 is CASSWDSSALHF. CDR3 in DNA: TGTGCCAGCAGCTGGGACAGCTCGGCCCTCCACTTT.

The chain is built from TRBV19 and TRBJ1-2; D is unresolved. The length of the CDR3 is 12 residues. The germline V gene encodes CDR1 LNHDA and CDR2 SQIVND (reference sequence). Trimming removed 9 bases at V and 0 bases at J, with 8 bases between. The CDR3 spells CASAETNYGYTF. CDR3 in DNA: TGTGCCAGCGCAGAGACTAACTATGGCTACACCTTC. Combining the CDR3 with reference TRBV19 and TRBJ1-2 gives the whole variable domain DGGITQSPKYLFRKEGQNVTLSCEQNLNHDAMYWYRQDPGQGLRLIYYSQIVNDFQKGDIAEGYSVSREKKESFPLTVTSAQKNPTAFYLCASAETNYGYTFGSGTRLTVV.

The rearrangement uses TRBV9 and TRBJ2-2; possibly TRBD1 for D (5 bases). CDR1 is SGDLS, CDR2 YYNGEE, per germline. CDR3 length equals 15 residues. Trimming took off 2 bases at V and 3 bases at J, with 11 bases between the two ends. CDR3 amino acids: CASSVRQTYTGELFF. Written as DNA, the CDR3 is TGTGCCAGCAGCGTCCGACAGACTTACACCGGGGAGCTGTTTTTT.

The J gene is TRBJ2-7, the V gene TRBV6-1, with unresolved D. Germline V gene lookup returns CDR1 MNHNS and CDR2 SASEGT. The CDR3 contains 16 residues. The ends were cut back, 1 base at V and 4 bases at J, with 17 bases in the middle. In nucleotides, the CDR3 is TGTGCCAGCAGTGAAGGTTCGGCAGTTGCCTTGTACGAGCAGTACGTC. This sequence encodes CASSEGSAVALYEQYV.

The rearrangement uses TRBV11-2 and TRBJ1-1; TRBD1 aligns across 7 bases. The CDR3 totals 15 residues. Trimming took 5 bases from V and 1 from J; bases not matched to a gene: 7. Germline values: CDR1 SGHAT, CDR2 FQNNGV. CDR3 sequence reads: CASSTPDRQNTEAFF. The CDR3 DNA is TGTGCCAGCAGCACCCCGGACAGGCAGAACACTGAAGCTTTCTTT.

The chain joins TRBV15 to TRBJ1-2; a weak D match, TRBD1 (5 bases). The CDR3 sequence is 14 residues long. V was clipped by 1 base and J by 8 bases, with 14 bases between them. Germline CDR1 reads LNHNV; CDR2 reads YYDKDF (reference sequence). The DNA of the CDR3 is TGTGCCACCAGCAGAGTCGGGGCAGCTGGGGGCTACACCTTC. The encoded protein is CATSRVGAAGGYTF.

The CDR3 sequence is CASSQDVGAGNTIYF. Written as DNA, the CDR3 is TGTGCCAGCAGCCAAGATGTGGGGGCTGGAAACACCATATATTTT. V is TRBV4-2 and J is TRBJ1-3, with D possibly matching TRBD1 (5 bases). Germline loops: CDR1 LGHNA, CDR2 YNFKEQ. The CDR3 sequence is 15 residues long. V was pared by 0 bases and J by 2 bases, with 8 bases between.

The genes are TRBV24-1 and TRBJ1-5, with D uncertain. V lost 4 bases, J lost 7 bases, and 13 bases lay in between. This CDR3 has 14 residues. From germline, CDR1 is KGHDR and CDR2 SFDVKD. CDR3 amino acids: CATSDNLLNQPQHF. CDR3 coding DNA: TGTGCCACCAGTGACAACCTTCTGAACCAGCCCCAGCATTTT.

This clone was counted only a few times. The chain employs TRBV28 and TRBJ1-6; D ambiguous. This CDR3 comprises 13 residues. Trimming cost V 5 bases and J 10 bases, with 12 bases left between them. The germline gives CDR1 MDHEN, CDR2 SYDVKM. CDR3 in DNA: TGTGCCAGCAGTACCCCGGTTTCATCACCCCTCCACTTT. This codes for CASSTPVSSPLHF.

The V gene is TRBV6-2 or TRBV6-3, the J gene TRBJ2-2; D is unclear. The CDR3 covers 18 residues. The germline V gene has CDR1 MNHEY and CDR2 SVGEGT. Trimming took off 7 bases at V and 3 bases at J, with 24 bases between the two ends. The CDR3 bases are TGTGCCAGCAACCCTGGGCATCTCTCTCGCCGTCACACCGGGGAGCTGTTTTTT. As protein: CASNPGHLSRRHTGELFF.

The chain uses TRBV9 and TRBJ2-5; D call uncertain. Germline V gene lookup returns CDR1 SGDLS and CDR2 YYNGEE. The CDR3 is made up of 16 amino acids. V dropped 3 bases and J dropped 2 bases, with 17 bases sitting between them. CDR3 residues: CASSAKEVGVQETQYF. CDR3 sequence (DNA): TGTGCCAGCAGCGCGAAAGAAGTCGGAGTGCAAGAGACCCAGTACTTC.

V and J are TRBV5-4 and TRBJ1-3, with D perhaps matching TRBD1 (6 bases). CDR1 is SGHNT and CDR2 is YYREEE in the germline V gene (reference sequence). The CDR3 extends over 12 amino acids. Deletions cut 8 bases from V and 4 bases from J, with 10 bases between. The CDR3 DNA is TGTGCCAGTGGACAGTTCGGAAACACCATATATTTT. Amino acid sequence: CASGQFGNTIYF.

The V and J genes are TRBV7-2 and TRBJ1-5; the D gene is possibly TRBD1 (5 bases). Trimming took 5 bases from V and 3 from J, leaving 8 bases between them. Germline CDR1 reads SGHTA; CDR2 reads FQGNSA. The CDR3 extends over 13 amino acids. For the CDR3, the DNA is TGTGCCAGCAGCACACAGGCCAATCAGCCCCAGCATTTT. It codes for CASSTQANQPQHF.

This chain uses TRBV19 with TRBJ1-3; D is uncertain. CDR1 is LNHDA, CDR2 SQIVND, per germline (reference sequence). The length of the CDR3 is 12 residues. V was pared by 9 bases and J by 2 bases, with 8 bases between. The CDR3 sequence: CASEGPGNTIYF. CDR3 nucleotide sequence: TGTGCCAGCGAAGGGCCTGGAAACACCATATATTTT.

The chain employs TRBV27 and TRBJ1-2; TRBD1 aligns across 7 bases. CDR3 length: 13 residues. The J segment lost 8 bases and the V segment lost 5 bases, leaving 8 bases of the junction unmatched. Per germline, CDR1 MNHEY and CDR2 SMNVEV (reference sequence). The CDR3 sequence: CASSREGAGGYTF. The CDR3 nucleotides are TGTGCCAGCAGTCGGGAGGGGGCGGGAGGCTACACCTTC.

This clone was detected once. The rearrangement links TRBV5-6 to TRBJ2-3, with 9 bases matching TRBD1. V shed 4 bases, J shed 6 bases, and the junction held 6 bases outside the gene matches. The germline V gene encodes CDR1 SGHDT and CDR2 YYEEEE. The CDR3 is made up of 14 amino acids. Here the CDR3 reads CASSSDRGADTQYF. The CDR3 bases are TGTGCCAGCAGCAGCGACAGGGGGGCGGATACGCAGTATTTT. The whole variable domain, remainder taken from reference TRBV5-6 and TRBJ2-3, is DAGVTQSPTHLIKTRGQQVTLRCSPKSGHDTVSWYQQALGQGPQFIFQYYEEEERQRGNFPDRFSGHQFPNYSSELNVNALLLGDSALYLCASSSDRGADTQYFGPGTRLTVL.

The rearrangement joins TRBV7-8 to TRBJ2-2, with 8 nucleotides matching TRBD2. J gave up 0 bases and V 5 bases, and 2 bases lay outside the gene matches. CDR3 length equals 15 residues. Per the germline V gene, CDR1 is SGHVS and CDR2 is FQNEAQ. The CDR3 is CASSPSGSNTGELFF. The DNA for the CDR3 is TGTGCCAGCAGCCCTAGCGGGTCGAACACCGGGGAGCTGTTTTTT.

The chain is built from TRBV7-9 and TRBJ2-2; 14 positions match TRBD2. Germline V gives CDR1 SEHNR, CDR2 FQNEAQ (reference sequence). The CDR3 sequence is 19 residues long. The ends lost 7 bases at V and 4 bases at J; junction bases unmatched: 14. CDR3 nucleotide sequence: TGTGCCAGCATCCTGACGACAGGGGGACTAGCGGGAGCCACCGGGGAGCTGTTTTTT. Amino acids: CASILTTGGLAGATGELFF. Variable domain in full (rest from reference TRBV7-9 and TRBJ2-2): DTGVSQNPRHKITKRGQNVTFRCDPISEHNRLYWYRQTLGQGPEFLTYFQNEAQLEKSRLLSDRFSAERPKGSFSTLEIQRTEQGDSAMYLCASILTTGGLAGATGELFFGEGSRLTVL.

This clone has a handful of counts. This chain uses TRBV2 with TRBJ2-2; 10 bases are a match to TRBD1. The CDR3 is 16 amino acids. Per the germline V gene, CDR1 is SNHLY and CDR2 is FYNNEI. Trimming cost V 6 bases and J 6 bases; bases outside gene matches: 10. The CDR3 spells CASRGDRGRVAGELFF. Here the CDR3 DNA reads TGTGCCAGCAGAGGAGACAGGGGGCGAGTTGCCGGGGAGCTGTTTTTT. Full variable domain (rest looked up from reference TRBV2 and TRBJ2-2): EPEVTQTPSHQVTQMGQEVILRCVPISNHLYFYWYRQILGQKVEFLVSFYNNEISEKSEIFDDQFSVERPDGSNFTLKIRSTKLEDSAMYFCASRGDRGRVAGELFFGEGSRLTVL.